This T cell receptor beta chain was sequenced for a study of metastatic and nonmetastatic thyroid tumors. On the study more broadly: Repertoires were compared across blood and tumor or nodule tissue from malignant and benign thyroid patients. Study observations and caveats: It was reported that TCR beta diversity was significantly higher in malignant thyroid tumors than benign nodules, in blood and tumor.

TCRdb reanalyzed the PCR reads with MiXCR. The table lists 25,000 to 30,000 clones, 15% to 20% of them singletons. Germline CDR1 SGHTA, CDR2 FQGTGA. This CDR3 has 14 amino acids. Trimming cost V 6 bases and J 5 bases, with 16 bases left between them. This clone was counted many times. Its target is unknown. All patients were untreated before thyroid surgery. V usage is TRBV7-3 and J usage is TRBJ1-1, with D possibly TRBD1 on 6 matching bases. Sequenced material: blood. The sequence came from a female donor with papillary thyroid cancer or a benign thyroid nodule (not recorded which). Some clones in this sample may be carry-over from other donors' samples. Written as DNA, the CDR3 is TGTGCCAGCAGTCTCCAGGGGCGGGAAACTGAAGCTTTCTTT. Translation: CASSLQGRETEAFF.